The text below deals with one T cell receptor (beta chain). The data belong to a study of T-cell reconstitution after alpha-beta-depleted transplantation in children. The germline CDR1 and CDR2 sequences are SGHRS and YFSETQ. V gave up 4 bases and J gave up 4 bases; unmatched junction bases: 14. CDR3 length equals 17 residues. Unique molecular identifiers were built into the TCRbeta library. TCRdb redid the calling of the PCR reads with MiXCR, one entry per CDR3 protein. The sample shows about 590,000 distinct CDR3 sequences, 10% to 15% of them seen only once. The clonotype comes from a male patient under 18 who had a stem cell transplant for acute myeloid leukemia, so the T cells may come from the graft donor. Sequenced material: PBMCs, mostly from graft donor cells, taken 360 days after TCRalphabeta/CD19-depleted stem cell transplant. The chain couples TRBV5-1 to TRBJ2-1; 7 bases are shared with TRBD2. The CDR3 coding sequence is TGCGCCAGCAGCGTCTTCCCGGGACTAAATGAATACAATGAGCAGTTCTTC. It is translated as CASSVFPGLNEYNEQFF.